This TCR beta chain originates from a study of blood T cell repertoires in COVID-19. The wider study: COVID-19 samples from acute and convalescent phases originated in the United States, Italy and Spain.

The V gene lost 0 bases and the J gene lost 4 bases, with 9 bases spanning the gap. Germline V lookup: CDR1 LNHNV, CDR2 YYDKDF (reference sequence). The CDR3 extends over 15 amino acids. Original analysis: Amplification of reference gene primers provided the estimated nucleated cell counts. Some clones are missing from TCRdb's copy, which holds only in-frame ones; the method was immunoSEQ multiplex PCR. V and J calls and clone size follow that table, whereas D and trimming were derived from the DNA. The sample yields roughly 210,000 clones, less than 90% seen once. This TCR derives from a woman over 75 with COVID-19, enrolled during active disease. Sequencing was carried out using peripheral blood. The genes are TRBV15 and TRBJ1-4; D uncertain. CDR3 loop: CATSREMGYNEKLFF. Written as DNA, the CDR3 is TGTGCCACCAGCAGAGAAATGGGCTATAATGAAAAACTGTTTTTT.